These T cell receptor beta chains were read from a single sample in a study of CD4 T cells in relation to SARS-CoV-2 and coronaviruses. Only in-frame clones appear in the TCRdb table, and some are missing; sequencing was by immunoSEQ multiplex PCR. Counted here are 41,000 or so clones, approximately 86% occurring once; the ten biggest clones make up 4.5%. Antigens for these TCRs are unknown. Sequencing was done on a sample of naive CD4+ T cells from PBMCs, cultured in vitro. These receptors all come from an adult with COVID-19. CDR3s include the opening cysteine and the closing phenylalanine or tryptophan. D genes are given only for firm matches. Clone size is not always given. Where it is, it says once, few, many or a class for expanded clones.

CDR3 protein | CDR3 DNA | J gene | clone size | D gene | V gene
CASSYSGETQYF | TGTGCCAGCAGTTACTCGGGGGAGACCCAGTACTTC | TRBJ2-5 | - | - | TRBV6-6
CASSSPEGASGYTF | TGTGCCAGCAGTTCTCCAGAGGGGGCCTCTGGCTACACCTTC | TRBJ1-2 | - | TRBD1 | TRBV28
CASTGNRGDGYGYTF | TGTGCCAGCACGGGGAACAGGGGTGACGGCTATGGCTACACCTTC | TRBJ1-2 | - | TRBD1 | TRBV28
CASSRTGSGYTF | TGTGCCAGCTCCCGCACAGGTTCTGGCTACACCTTC | TRBJ1-2 | - | - | TRBV3-1/TRBV3-2
CASSFTATQYF | TGTGCCAGCAGTTTCACTGCTACGCAGTATTTT | TRBJ2-3 | - | - | TRBV12-3/TRBV12-4
CASMVGLGEQYF | TGTGCCAGCATGGTGGGCTTAGGCGAGCAGTACTTC | TRBJ2-7 | - | - | TRBV2
CASSIGHRVPGNTIYF | TGTGCCAGTAGTATCGGCCACAGGGTGCCTGGAAACACCATATATTTT | TRBJ1-3 | - | - | TRBV19
CASSLWGQLNTEAFF | TGTGCCAGCAGTTTATGGGGGCAACTGAACACTGAAGCTTTCTTT | TRBJ1-1 | - | - | TRBV28
CASSLLPRGTHEQYF | TGTGCCAGCAGCTTATTGCCCAGAGGGACGCACGAGCAGTACTTC | TRBJ2-7 | - | - | TRBV7-9
CATSREGRTDTQYF | TGTGCCACCAGCAGAGAAGGCCGAACAGATACGCAGTATTTT | TRBJ2-3 | - | - | TRBV15
CASSSSTTNEKLFF | TGCGCCAGCAGCTCCAGTACAACTAATGAAAAACTGTTTTTT | TRBJ1-4 | once | - | TRBV5-1
CASSPLETANTGELFF | TGTGCCAGCTCACCACTCGAGACAGCAAACACCGGGGAGCTGTTTTTT | TRBJ2-2 | - | - | TRBV18
CASNPGSSSYNEQFF | TGTGCCAGCAATCCAGGGTCTAGCTCCTACAATGAGCAGTTCTTC | TRBJ2-1 | once | - | TRBV28
CASSEEGSTDTQYF | TGTGCCAGCAGTGAGGAAGGAAGCACAGATACGCAGTATTTT | TRBJ2-3 | - | - | TRBV2
CASRTGTSYEQYF | TGTGCCAGCCGGACAGGGACTTCCTACGAGCAGTACTTC | TRBJ2-7 | - | TRBD1 | TRBV7-2
CASSVGDKGYSPLHF | TGTGCCAGCAGCGTAGGCGATAAGGGATATTCACCCCTCCACTTT | TRBJ1-6 | - | - | TRBV9
CAWSAPPGLAGHNEQFF | TGTGCCTGGAGCGCCCCCCCCGGACTAGCGGGACACAATGAGCAGTTCTTC | TRBJ2-1 | once | TRBD2 | TRBV30
CATTGTGSYEQYF | TGTGCCACCACCGGGACAGGGTCCTACGAGCAGTACTTC | TRBJ2-7 | - | TRBD1 | TRBV10-3
CASSPDRRGAEFQPQHF | TGTGCCAGCAGCCCCGATCGAAGGGGGGCGGAATTCCAGCCCCAGCATTTT | TRBJ1-5 | few | - | TRBV4-2
CASSLELAGAEGTQYF | TGCGCCAGCAGCTTGGAGCTAGCGGGAGCGGAAGGGACCCAGTACTTC | TRBJ2-5 | - | TRBD2 | TRBV5-1
CASSLLGEGLNEQFF | TGTGCCAGCAGCTTACTGGGGGAGGGTTTGAATGAGCAGTTCTTC | TRBJ2-1 | - | TRBD2 | TRBV7-9
CASSLAEGHQEQYF | TGTGCCAGCAGCTTAGCCGAGGGACACCAGGAGCAGTACTTC | TRBJ2-7 | once | - | TRBV7-9
CASSLPVGANEKLFF | TGTGCCAGCAGCTTACCCGTGGGGGCGAATGAAAAACTGTTTTTT | TRBJ1-4 | - | - | TRBV7-9
CASSSYSEQFF | TGTGCCAGCAGTTCGTACTCCGAGCAGTTCTTC | TRBJ2-1 | - | - | TRBV27
CAWSAGAGANVLTF | TGTGCCTGGAGTGCGGGGGCTGGGGCCAACGTCCTGACTTTC | TRBJ2-6 | - | - | TRBV30
CASSPYFNEQFF | TGTGCCAGCAGCCCATATTTTAATGAGCAGTTCTTC | TRBJ2-1 | - | - | TRBV14
CASSQIPGLAGGMTDTQYF | TGTGCCAGCAGCCAAATTCCGGGACTAGCGGGAGGGATGACAGATACGCAGTATTTT | TRBJ2-3 | - | TRBD2 | TRBV3-1/TRBV3-2
CATSRDRSVEQYF | TGTGCCACCAGCAGAGATAGGAGTGTCGAGCAGTACTTC | TRBJ2-7 | - | - | TRBV15
CASSNGLAGQREQFF | TGTGCCAGCAGCAATGGACTAGCGGGACAACGAGAGCAGTTCTTC | TRBJ2-1 | - | TRBD2 | TRBV27
CASGLSAGGPQFF | TGTGCCAGCGGCCTTTCGGCGGGAGGTCCGCAGTTCTTC | TRBJ2-1 | - | TRBD2 | TRBV7-3
CATSDSRTVANEKLFF | TGTGCCACCAGTGATTCCCGGACGGTCGCTAATGAAAAACTGTTTTTT | TRBJ1-4 | - | - | TRBV24-1
CASSTGRGTGASYEQYF | TGTGCCAGCTCGACGGGGAGGGGGACAGGGGCCTCCTACGAGCAGTACTTC | TRBJ2-7 | medium-sized | TRBD1 | TRBV7-2
CASSLGTTQTGELFF | TGCGCCAGCAGCTTGGGGACTACTCAAACCGGGGAGCTGTTTTTT | TRBJ2-2 | - | - | TRBV5-1
CASSYISGSYNEQFF | TGTGCCAGCAGCTACATCAGCGGGTCCTACAATGAGCAGTTCTTC | TRBJ2-1 | - | - | TRBV9
CASSEELTTRDTEAFF | TGTGCCAGCAGTGAAGAATTGACCACACGGGACACTGAAGCTTTCTTT | TRBJ1-1 | - | - | TRBV6-1
CASSPPGTGIGSTEAFF | TGTGCCAGCTCACCGCCCGGGACAGGCATAGGAAGCACTGAAGCTTTCTTT | TRBJ1-1 | - | TRBD1 | TRBV18
CAWTITRDVARNTIYF | TGTGCCTGGACAATAACCCGGGACGTAGCTCGAAACACCATATATTTT | TRBJ1-3 | - | - | TRBV30